The subject of this entry is one TCR beta chain. Its antigen is as yet unknown. This sample was taken from a study of cytomegalovirus exposure and HLA in healthy donors. Study-wide results and limits: A later analysis showed TCR association rates differing by HLA locus, peaking at DRB1 and lowest at HLA-C.

The PCR contained 60 Vbeta and 13 Jbeta primers. Libraries were prepared by immunoSEQ multiplex PCR; TCRdb keeps only in-frame clonotypes and omits some of them. This sample's table has roughly 120,000 clones. The specimen was PBMCs. The sequence came from a man between 18 and 29 years old in good health and CMV-seronegative.

This chain's CDR3 is CASSPDGVNQPQHF. The CDR3 DNA sequence: TGTGCCAGCTCACCGGACGGGGTCAATCAGCCCCAGCATTTT. The V and J genes are TRBV18 and TRBJ1-5; the D is unclear. The V end was cut by 3 bases, the J end by 3 bases, with 9 bases between. There are 14 residues in the CDR3. Germline V gives CDR1 KGHSH, CDR2 LQKENI.